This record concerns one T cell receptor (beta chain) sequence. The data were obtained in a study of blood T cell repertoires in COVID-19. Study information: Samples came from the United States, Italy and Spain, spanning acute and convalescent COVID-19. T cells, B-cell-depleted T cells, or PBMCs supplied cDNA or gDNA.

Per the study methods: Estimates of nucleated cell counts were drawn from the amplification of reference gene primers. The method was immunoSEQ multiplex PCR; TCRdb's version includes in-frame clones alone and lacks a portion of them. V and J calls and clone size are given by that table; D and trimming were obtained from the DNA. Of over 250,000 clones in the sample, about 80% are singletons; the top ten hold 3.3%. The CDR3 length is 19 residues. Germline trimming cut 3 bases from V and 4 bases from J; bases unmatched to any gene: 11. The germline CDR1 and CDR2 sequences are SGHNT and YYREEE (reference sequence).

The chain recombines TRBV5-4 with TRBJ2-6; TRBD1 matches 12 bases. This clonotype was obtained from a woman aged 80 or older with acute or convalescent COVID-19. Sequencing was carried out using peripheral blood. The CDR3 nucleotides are TGTGCCAGCAGCTCTAGATGGGGACAGGGGGCGCCCGGGGCCAACGTCCTGACTTTC. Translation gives CASSSRWGQGAPGANVLTF.